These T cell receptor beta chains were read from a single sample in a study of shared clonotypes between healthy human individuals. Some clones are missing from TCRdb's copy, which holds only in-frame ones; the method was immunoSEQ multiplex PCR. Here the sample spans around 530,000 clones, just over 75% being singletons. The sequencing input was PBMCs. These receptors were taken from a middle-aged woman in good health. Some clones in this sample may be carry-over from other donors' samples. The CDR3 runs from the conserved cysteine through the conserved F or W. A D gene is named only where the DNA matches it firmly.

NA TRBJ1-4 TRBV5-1 CASSLVLRGEKLFF
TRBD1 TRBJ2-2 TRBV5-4 CASSLGQGANTGELFF
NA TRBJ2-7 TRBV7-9 CASSLSYEQYF
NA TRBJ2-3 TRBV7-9 CASSLVTGLGVGTQYF
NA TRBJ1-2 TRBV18 CASSPNVGGRGSNGYTF
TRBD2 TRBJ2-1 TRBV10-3 CAITKGLAGVGEQFF
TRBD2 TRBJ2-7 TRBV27 CASSLLESGSSYEQYF
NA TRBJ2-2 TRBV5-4 CASSFDPANTGELFF
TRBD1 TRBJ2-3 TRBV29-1 CSVRQGGTDTQYF
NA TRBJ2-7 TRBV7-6 CASSLRLESGYEQYF
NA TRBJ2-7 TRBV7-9 CASSQDPGVYEQYF
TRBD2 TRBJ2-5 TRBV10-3 CAISDSVAGEGETQYF
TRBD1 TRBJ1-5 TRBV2 CASSDPGTGVYSNQPQHF
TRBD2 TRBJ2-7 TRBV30 CACSGSGRDYEQYF
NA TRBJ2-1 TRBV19 CASSIDLRTLAHNEQFF
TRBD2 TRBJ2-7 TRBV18 CASSPGLVGEQYF
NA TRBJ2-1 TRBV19 CASSIGARGHNEQFF
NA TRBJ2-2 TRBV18 CASSRITGELFF
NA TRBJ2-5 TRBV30 CASVFGVGWETQYF
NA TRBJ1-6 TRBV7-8 CASSLAWDSSPLHF
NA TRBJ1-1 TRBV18 CASSARGDTEAFF
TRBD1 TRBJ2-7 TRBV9 CASSASPGQNYEQYF
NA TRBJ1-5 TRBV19 CASSSLTGEYQPQHF
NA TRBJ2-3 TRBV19 CASSTRPTDTQYF
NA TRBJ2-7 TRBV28 CASESTERVYEQYF
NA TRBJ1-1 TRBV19 CASSRRWDTEAFF
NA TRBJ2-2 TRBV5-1 CASSLAGPNTGELFF
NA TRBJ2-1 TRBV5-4 CASSDGMGPDPSNEQFF
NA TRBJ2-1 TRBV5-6 CASSFIDQRGGEQFF
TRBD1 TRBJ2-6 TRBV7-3 CASSPRRTGGFSGANVLTF
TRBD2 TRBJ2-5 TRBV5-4 CASSFGGRASKETQYF
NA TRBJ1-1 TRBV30 CAISQRENTEAFF
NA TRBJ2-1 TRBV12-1 CASSFVAGSSYNEQFF
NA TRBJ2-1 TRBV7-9 CASSLDVNEQFF
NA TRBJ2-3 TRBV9 CASSPLASGTDTQYF
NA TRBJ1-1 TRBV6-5 CASMVGGNTEAFF
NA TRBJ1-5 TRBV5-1 CASSPVGSAGQPQHF
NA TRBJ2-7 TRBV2 CASQTVYDEQYF
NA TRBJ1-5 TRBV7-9 CASSHNGEGGQPQHF
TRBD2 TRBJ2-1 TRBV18 CASSPGTSGGYNEQFF
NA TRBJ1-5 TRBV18 CASSMVGSNQPQHF
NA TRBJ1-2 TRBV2 CASSERGHHGYTF
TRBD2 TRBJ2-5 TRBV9 CASSVEGLAGGGETQYF
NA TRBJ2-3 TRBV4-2 CASTPSETDTDTQYF
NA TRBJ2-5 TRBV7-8 CASSLGGERKETQYF
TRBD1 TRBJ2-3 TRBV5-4 CASRGGTGITDTQYF
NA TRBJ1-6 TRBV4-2 CASSQDLARGNSPLHF
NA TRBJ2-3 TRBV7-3 CASSLDYATDTQYF
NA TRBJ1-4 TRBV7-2 CASSFAGGVKREKLFF
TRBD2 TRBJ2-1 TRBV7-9 CASSSLAGSGHEQFF
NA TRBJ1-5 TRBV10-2 CASSGQGHQPQHF
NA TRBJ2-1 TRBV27 CASKRSAQFGEQFF
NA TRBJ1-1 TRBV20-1 CSASGTQAFF